Listed below are T cell receptor beta chains from one sample, sequenced in a study of T cells in Graves' hyperthyroidism and ophthalmopathy. Each CDR3 protein is one row after TCRdb ran MiXCR on the multiplex PCR reads. The repertoire holds under 600,000 distinct CDR3 sequences, with around 15% as singletons. The sequencing input was blood. The receptors derive from a woman between 40 and 50 years old with Graves' ophthalmopathy. Each CDR3 is given with its conserved first and last residue. Fields, in order: J gene, D gene, V gene, clone size, CDR3 DNA, CDR3 protein. A D gene is named only where the DNA matches it firmly. Clone size is given for some rows only: seen once, a few or many times, or a class if the clone is expanded.

>TRBJ2-3|TRBD2|TRBV5-1|-
TGCGCCAGCAGCTCGGGGACTAACCTAGATACGCAGTATTTT
CASSSGTNLDTQYF
>TRBJ2-1|TRBD2|TRBV7-3|many
TGTGCCAGCAGCACTAGCGGGGGGGTTTACAATGAGCAGTTCTTC
CASSTSGGVYNEQFF
>TRBJ2-1|TRBD2|TRBV27|few
TGTGCCAGCAGAATTAGCGGGGGGCCCAATGAGCAGTTCTTC
CASRISGGPNEQFF
>TRBJ2-5|TRBD1|TRBV5-1|-
TGCGCCAGCAGCCCCTCCGGGACAGTCAATGCGGAGACCCAGTACTTC
CASSPSGTVNAETQYF
>TRBJ2-7|-|TRBV29-1|few
TGCAGCGTTGACGAGGGGTACGGGCAGTACTTC
CSVDEGYGQYF
>TRBJ2-3|-|TRBV20-1|many
TGCAGTGCCAGCCTACGGGGGTTTGGCACAGATACGCAGTATTTT
CSASLRGFGTDTQYF
>TRBJ2-7|-|TRBV18|many
TGTGCCAGCTCACAAAAGGGGCTGGAGCAGTACTTC
CASSQKGLEQYF
>TRBJ1-1|-|TRBV14|many
TGTGCCAGCAGATCGACTGGGATGAAGACTGAAGCTTTCTTT
CASRSTGMKTEAFF
>TRBJ1-2|-|TRBV20-1|-
TGCAGTGCTAGAGATAGAGGGACCTATGGCTACACCTTC
CSARDRGTYGYTF
>TRBJ2-7|TRBD1|TRBV6-5|many
TGTGCCAGCAGTTACGAACCATCCGGGACAGCCTACGAGCAGTACTTC
CASSYEPSGTAYEQYF
>TRBJ2-5|TRBD1|TRBV3-1|-
TGTGCCAGCAGCCGCCCGGACAGGGGGCGAGAGACCCAGTACTTC
CASSRPDRGRETQYF
>TRBJ2-2|-|TRBV5-1|many
TGCGCCAGCAGCTCACTAATCACCGGGGAGCTGTTTTTT
CASSSLITGELFF
>TRBJ2-7|-|TRBV30|many
TGTGCCTGGAGTAGCCCCGTAGAGCAGTACTTC
CAWSSPVEQYF
>TRBJ2-5|TRBD1|TRBV2|few
TGTGCTACCACAGGGGACAGGGGAGGTGAGACCCAGTACTTC
CATTGDRGGETQYF
>TRBJ2-7|-|TRBV11-2|many
TGTGCCAGCAGCTTATCGGCACCGACCTACGAGCAGTACTTC
CASSLSAPTYEQYF
>TRBJ1-2|-|TRBV6-2/TRBV6-3|-
TGTGCCAGCAGTTATGAGGGGCTTATGGACTATGGCTACACCTTC
CASSYEGLMDYGYTF
>TRBJ2-4|-|TRBV12-5|-
TGTGCTAGAAGACTCGTTGGCCCCAAAAACATTCAGTACTTC
CARRLVGPKNIQYF
>TRBJ1-6|-|TRBV20-1|many
TGCAGTGCTACCCCGGGGGTGGGTTCACCCCTCCACTTT
CSATPGVGSPLHF
>TRBJ2-5|TRBD2|TRBV5-1|-
TGCGCCAGCAGCTTGTCCGGCGGGAGGGCCGCAGAGACCCAGTACTTC
CASSLSGGRAAETQYF
>TRBJ1-1|-|TRBV13|many
TGTGCCAGCAGTCCGGGGGGTTACACTGAAGCTTTCTTT
CASSPGGYTEAFF
>TRBJ2-2|-|TRBV30|many
TGTGCCTGGAGATGGTCGAACACCGGGGAGCTGTTTTTT
CAWRWSNTGELFF
>TRBJ2-1|TRBD2|TRBV11-2|-
TGTGCCAGCAGCTTAGTGACTCAAACTAGCGCAAAGGACAATGAGCAGTTCTTC
CASSLVTQTSAKDNEQFF
>TRBJ2-7|-|TRBV12-3/TRBV12-4|few
TGTGCCAGCAGTTTACAGGAGAGCTCCTACGAGCAGTACTTC
CASSLQESSYEQYF
>TRBJ2-7|-|TRBV5-1|many
TGCGCCAGCAGCGAGGGGGTTAGCTACGAGCAGTACTTC
CASSEGVSYEQYF
>TRBJ2-1|-|TRBV29-1|many
TGCAGCGGGATGACTAGTTACTACAATGAGCAGTTCTTC
CSGMTSYYNEQFF
>TRBJ2-5|-|TRBV7-9|few
TGTGCCAGCAGCTTAGTGGAGAAGACCCAGTACTTC
CASSLVEKTQYF
>TRBJ1-3|-|TRBV11-1|-
TGTGCCAGCAGCTTGGGGTCTGCTGGACGAAACACCATATATTTT
CASSLGSAGRNTIYF
>TRBJ1-6|TRBD1|TRBV2|many
TGTGCCAGCAACCTCAGACAGGGGATCGGAGGTTCACCCCTCCACTTT
CASNLRQGIGGSPLHF
>TRBJ2-7|TRBD1|TRBV12-3/TRBV12-4|-
TGTGCCAGCAGTTCGGGACAGGGAACTGACGAGCAGTACTTC
CASSSGQGTDEQYF
>TRBJ1-2|-|TRBV5-1|many
TGCGCCAGCAGCTTGGGGGGTGAATACGGCTACACCTTC
CASSLGGEYGYTF
>TRBJ2-1|TRBD2|TRBV3-1|-
TGTGCCAGCAGCCTGACAGCTAGCGGCTACAATGAGCAGTTCTTC
CASSLTASGYNEQFF
>TRBJ2-3|-|TRBV20-1|few
TGCAGTGCTAGGTTCGGGGGCGCAGATACGCAGTATTTT
CSARFGGADTQYF
>TRBJ2-7|TRBD1|TRBV20-1|many
TGCAGTGCTGCGAGGAACGACAGGGGAAGATGGGAGCAGTACTTC
CSAARNDRGRWEQYF
>TRBJ1-1|TRBD1|TRBV5-1|many
TGCGCCAGCAGCTTGGTGAGGACAGGGGATCCTGAAGCTTTCTTT
CASSLVRTGDPEAFF
>TRBJ1-1|-|TRBV6-1|many
TGTGCCAGCAGTGAATTTATCGGGGGACAAATGAACACTGAAGCTTTCTTT
CASSEFIGGQMNTEAFF
>TRBJ1-1|TRBD1|TRBV12-3/TRBV12-4|many
TGTGCCAGCGGGAGGGACAGAGGGAACACTGAAGCTTTCTTT
CASGRDRGNTEAFF
>TRBJ2-1|-|TRBV12-3/TRBV12-4|many
TGTGCCAGCAGGTTGGCCGAAAGCCATGAGCAGTTCTTC
CASRLAESHEQFF
>TRBJ2-7|-|TRBV7-2|many
TGTGCCAGCAGCTTCAGCAGGAGGGCCTACGAGCAGTACTTC
CASSFSRRAYEQYF
>TRBJ2-2|TRBD1|TRBV19|-
TGTGCCAGTAGAAGGGACAGGGGGAACACCGGGGAGCTGTTTTTT
CASRRDRGNTGELFF
>TRBJ1-1|-|TRBV6-1|-
TGTGCCAGCAGTGAGACCAGGGACACTGAAGCTTTCTTT
CASSETRDTEAFF
>TRBJ2-5|TRBD1|TRBV20-1|-
TGCAGTGCATACAGACAGGGCGGAGAGACCCAGTACTTC
CSAYRQGGETQYF
>TRBJ1-3|-|TRBV4-2|-
TGTGCCAGCAGCCAAGCACCACCTGGAAACACCATATATTTT
CASSQAPPGNTIYF
>TRBJ2-1|-|TRBV24-1|few
TGTGCCACCAGTGATTCCTCTTCTCACTCCTACAATGAGCAGTTCTTC
CATSDSSSHSYNEQFF
>TRBJ2-3|TRBD2|TRBV7-9|many
TGTGCCAGCGGAGGGACTAGCGGTAGCACAGATACGCAGTATTTT
CASGGTSGSTDTQYF
>TRBJ1-5|-|TRBV6-5|many
TGTGCCAGCTGGATGGGGGGCGCCCAGCCCCAGCATTTT
CASWMGGAQPQHF
>TRBJ1-1|-|TRBV2|many
TGTGCCAGCAGTCTGGATGGGGGGACGGGTGAAGCTTTCTTT
CASSLDGGTGEAFF
>TRBJ2-2|TRBD1|TRBV2|-
TGTGCCAGCAGGGAGACAGGGGTGAACACCGGGGAGCTGTTTTTT
CASRETGVNTGELFF
>TRBJ2-6|-|TRBV5-1|-
TGCGCCAGCAGCTTGGAGGCGCACTCTGGGGCCAACGTCCTGACTTTC
CASSLEAHSGANVLTF
>TRBJ2-7|-|TRBV2|many
TGTGCCAGCAGTGATCAGGGTCTTGCGGGCGAGCAGTACTTC
CASSDQGLAGEQYF
>TRBJ2-7|-|TRBV5-1|many
TGCGCCAGCAGCTTGATCGTTAGCTCCTACGAGCAGTACTTC
CASSLIVSSYEQYF
>TRBJ1-5|TRBD1|TRBV27|many
TGTGCCAGCTGGACAGGGTTCCAGCCCCAGCATTTT
CASWTGFQPQHF
>TRBJ2-7|TRBD2|TRBV20-1|many
TGCAGTGCTAGAGATTTGGCGGGAGCAATCTACGAGCAGTACTTC
CSARDLAGAIYEQYF
>TRBJ1-5|-|TRBV5-1|-
TGCGCCAGCAGCTTGGAGGGGCCATCGGGCAATCAGCCCCAGCATTTT
CASSLEGPSGNQPQHF
>TRBJ2-3|TRBD2|TRBV4-2|few
TGTGCCAGCAGCCAAGATATAGGAACTAGCGGGAGTGTGAATACGCAGTATTTT
CASSQDIGTSGSVNTQYF
>TRBJ2-1|TRBD2|TRBV5-1|-
TGCGCCAGCAGCGGGACGTCTAGCGGGAGGAACAATGAGCAGTTCTTC
CASSGTSSGRNNEQFF
>TRBJ2-6|-|TRBV4-1|once
TGCGCCAGCAGCCAAGAGGCGGGGAGCGCTGGGGCCAACGTCCTGACTTTC
CASSQEAGSAGANVLTF
>TRBJ1-5|-|TRBV18|many
TGTGCCAGCTCCAGACAGGACAATCAGCCCCAGCATTTT
CASSRQDNQPQHF
>TRBJ2-1|TRBD2|TRBV18|many
TGTGCCAGCTCACCGGGACTAGGGATGGAGCAGTTCTTC
CASSPGLGMEQFF
>TRBJ2-5|TRBD2|TRBV3-1|few
TGTGCCAGCAGCCAACTAGCGGGGGGGGTAGAGACCCAGTACTTC
CASSQLAGGVETQYF
>TRBJ2-3|TRBD2|TRBV15|many
TGTGCCACCAGCGTCGGGACTAGCGGGGGCACAGATACGCAGTATTTT
CATSVGTSGGTDTQYF